This T cell receptor beta chain was captured by sequencing in a study of T cell repertoires in cytomegalovirus infection. The overall study: CMV epitopes in the study were HLA-C-restricted (recently identified) and HLA-B-restricted (well studied). It can be stated that public TCR beta signatures indicated CMV infection as well as a matching HLA type.

TCRdb re-derived calls from the reads in MiXCR, one entry per CDR3 protein. The top ten hold about half of the sample, which has a few hundred thousand distinct CDR3 sequences, around 40% seen once. Remarks on this clonotype: Its specificity is unknown.

Germline V gene sequence: CDR1 SNHLY, CDR2 FYNNEI. This CDR3 has 14 amino acids. Trimming took 6 bases from V and 1 from J; bases not matched to a gene: 3. The clonotype was recovered from a human donor in good health (CMV status not recorded). Some clones in this sample may be carry-over from other donors' samples. The rearrangement joins TRBV2 to TRBJ1-1; 9 bases fit TRBD1. Sequencing was performed on cultured PBMCs, taken from culture after CMV antigen stimulation. The CDR3 spells CASRRDRANTEAFF. CDR3 coding DNA: TGTGCCAGCAGGCGGGACAGGGCGAACACTGAAGCTTTCTTT.